These T cell receptor beta chains were read from a single sample in a study of early T cells in non-severe SARS-CoV-2 infection. TCRdb analysed the 5' RACE reads with MiXCR anew, one entry per CDR3 protein. The data contain around 81,000 distinct CDR3 sequences, 11% to 15% of them seen just once; the ten biggest clones take up roughly 9.7%. The sequencing input was whole blood. The receptors were sampled from an adult who was a healthcare worker with PCR-confirmed SARS-CoV-2 infection or an uninfected control (not recorded which). Each CDR3 is given with its conserved first and last residue. The D gene is left open where the match is weak. The size field is filled for only some rows; it gives once, few, many or a size class.

D	V	J	size	DNA	CDR3
NA	TRBV7-6	TRBJ1-2	NA	TGTGCCAGCAGCCGGACATCCCTTTCTGGCTACACCTTC	CASSRTSLSGYTF
NA	TRBV12-3/TRBV12-4	TRBJ1-1	few	TGTGCCAGCAGGCACACTAACACTGAAGCTTTCTTT	CASRHTNTEAFF
NA	TRBV11-2	TRBJ1-6	NA	TGTGCCAGCAGCTTAGGTGGGGATTTTAATTCACCCCTCCACTTT	CASSLGGDFNSPLHF
TRBD2	TRBV20-1	TRBJ2-3	NA	TGCAGTGCTACCCGACTAGCGCTGAGCACAGATACGCAGTATTTT	CSATRLALSTDTQYF
NA	TRBV6-6	TRBJ1-5	many	TGTGCCAGCGGCCGGAGTCGCAATCAGCCCCAGCATTTT	CASGRSRNQPQHF
TRBD1	TRBV5-4	TRBJ1-6	few	TGTGCCAGCAGCCCCCCCGGGACAGGCTACTTACCCCTCCACTTT	CASSPPGTGYLPLHF
NA	TRBV12-5	TRBJ2-1	NA	TGTGCTAGTGGTCTCTTTCTCAATGAGCAGTTCTTC	CASGLFLNEQFF
NA	TRBV20-1	TRBJ2-7	few	TGCAGTGCTAGACCGGGGAAGGGCACCTACGAGCAGTACTTC	CSARPGKGTYEQYF
NA	TRBV7-3	TRBJ2-2	many	TGTGCCAGCAGCTTAAACACCGGGGAGCTGTTTTTT	CASSLNTGELFF
NA	TRBV29-1	TRBJ2-1	many	TGCAGCGTTTTTAGGTACGGTGAGCAGTTCTTC	CSVFRYGEQFF
NA	TRBV13	TRBJ2-2	many	TGTGCCAGCAGCTCCACTCTGCGCGGGGAGCTGTTTTTT	CASSSTLRGELFF
TRBD2	TRBV5-1	TRBJ2-3	few	TGCGCCAGCTCGCCCCGGCCTAGCGGCGCCACTAGCACAGATACGCAGTATTTT	CASSPRPSGATSTDTQYF
NA	TRBV20-1	TRBJ1-1	NA	TGCAGTGCTAAGCGGGTAGGGAACACTGAAGCTTTCTTT	CSAKRVGNTEAFF
TRBD1	TRBV19	TRBJ1-2	many	TGTGCCAGTAGTCCTCGGGGGGACAGCCAAGGGGGCTACACCTTC	CASSPRGDSQGGYTF
NA	TRBV5-4	TRBJ2-3	few	TGTGCCAGCAGCCCATTTAGGAGCACAGATACGCAGTATTTT	CASSPFRSTDTQYF
NA	TRBV7-3	TRBJ2-2	NA	TGTGCCAGCAGCTTAGACCCGCCCGGGGAGCTGTTTTTT	CASSLDPPGELFF
TRBD1	TRBV6-1	TRBJ1-4	many	TGTGCCAGCAGTGAAGATTACAGGGGAAATGAAAAACTGTTTTTT	CASSEDYRGNEKLFF
NA	TRBV6-2/TRBV6-3	TRBJ2-7	few	TGTGCCAGCAGCCTGCGAGCCCAAGGGGAGCAGTACTTC	CASSLRAQGEQYF
TRBD1	TRBV18	TRBJ1-1	once	TGTGTCAGCTCACCAGACAGGGGGCGGAACACTGAAGCTTTCTTT	CVSSPDRGRNTEAFF
NA	TRBV5-5	TRBJ1-2	NA	TGTGCCAGCAGCTTGGATTCCGGCTACACCTTC	CASSLDSGYTF
NA	TRBV3-1	TRBJ2-7	many	TGTGCCAGCAGCCAATTTGTCCACGAGCAGTACTTC	CASSQFVHEQYF
NA	TRBV12-3/TRBV12-4	TRBJ2-2	many	TGTGCCAGCAGCCTAAGGAGTGCGAACACCGGGGAGCTGTTTTTT	CASSLRSANTGELFF
NA	TRBV11-2	TRBJ1-3	many	TGTGCCAGCAGCTTAGCGGCAGCGAACTCTGGAAACACCATATATTTT	CASSLAAANSGNTIYF
NA	TRBV5-4	TRBJ2-5	NA	TGTGCCAGCAGCTTGAATCGCCAAGAGACCCAGTACTTC	CASSLNRQETQYF
TRBD2	TRBV20-1	TRBJ2-1	NA	TGCAGTGCTCTCACTAGCGACGGACACAATGAGCAGTTCTTC	CSALTSDGHNEQFF
TRBD1	TRBV6-2/TRBV6-3	TRBJ2-1	NA	TGTGCCAGCAGTTACTCACCCCGGGACAGAAACAATGAGCAGTTCTTC	CASSYSPRDRNNEQFF
NA	TRBV6-6	TRBJ1-3	few	TGTGCCAGCGCTCTAGGAGGCGGGGGCTCTGGAAACACCATATATTTT	CASALGGGGSGNTIYF
NA	TRBV29-1	TRBJ2-3	NA	TGCAGCGTTCGAAGACACAGGGATGGTACCACAGATACGCAGTATTTT	CSVRRHRDGTTDTQYF
NA	TRBV28	TRBJ1-6	many	TGTGCCAGCAGGGGGGTTATGGGTTCACCCCTCCACTTT	CASRGVMGSPLHF
TRBD2	TRBV3-1	TRBJ2-7	NA	TGTGCCAGCAGCCAAGTACCGGGACTAGACAACGAGCAGTACTTC	CASSQVPGLDNEQYF